The 10 T cell receptor beta chains given below trace back to one sample, sequenced in a study of T-cell reconstitution after alpha-beta-depleted transplantation in children. Library preparation (for TCRbeta) was performed with unique molecular identifiers. Each CDR3 protein is one row after TCRdb ran MiXCR on the PCR reads. The repertoire includes 200,000 to 250,000 distinct CDR3 sequences, 24% of them detected once, and under 5.5% sits in the top ten. The sequences come from PBMCs, mostly from graft donor cells, collected 360 days after TCRalphabeta/CD19-depleted stem cell transplant. These receptors came from a female patient aged 2-15 years who had a stem cell transplant for congenital amegakaryocytic thrombocytopenia, so the T cells may come from the graft donor.

The V call is TRBV12-3 or TRBV12-4, the J call TRBJ2-1, with 10 bases identical to TRBD2. The V and J ends lost 5 bases and 4 bases, in that order; junction bases with no gene match: 5. The CDR3 spans 15 residues. The CDR3 loop reads CASSETSGIYNEQFF. Here the CDR3 DNA reads TGTGCCAGCAGTGAAACTAGCGGGATTTACAATGAGCAGTTCTTC.

The table lists this clonotype with a few counts. The J gene is TRBJ1-3, the V gene TRBV4-2, with a tentative D call TRBD1 (6 bases). There are 19 residues in the CDR3. Trimming removed 2 bases from V and 3 bases from J, with 23 bases in between. Germline V gene sequence: CDR1 LGHNA, CDR2 YNFKEQ. Written as DNA, the CDR3 is TGTGCCAGCAGCCAACAATGGGGGGCAGGGATGCGCTTTGGAAACACCATATATTTT. Translation: CASSQQWGAGMRFGNTIYF.

This clonotype was counted many times. CDR3 DNA: TGTGCCAGCGGCTCTACAGGGGCGAATACTGTCGGGGAGCTGTTTTTT. Protein sequence: CASGSTGANTVGELFF. This chain links TRBV7-9 with TRBJ2-2; TRBD1 matches at 7 bases. V dropped 8 bases and J dropped 7; count of bases not matched to a gene: 16. The CDR3 spans 16 residues. Germline assignment: CDR1 SEHNR and CDR2 FQNEAQ (reference sequence).

This clonotype was counted only a few times. V usage is TRBV9 and J usage is TRBJ1-6; D is unclear. The V gene lost 4 bases and the J gene lost 6 bases, with 14 bases spanning the gap. CDR3 length equals 15 residues. Germline CDR1 reads SGDLS; CDR2 reads YYNGEE. Here the CDR3 DNA reads TGTGCCAGCAGCCCCGCGGCGAGCCCTAATTCACCCCTCCACTTT. This gives the protein CASSPAASPNSPLHF.

The chain is built from TRBV4-2 and TRBJ2-1, with D perhaps TRBD1 (5 bases). Per the germline V gene, CDR1 is LGHNA and CDR2 is YNFKEQ. V was clipped by 0 bases and J by 2 bases, with 11 bases between them. This CDR3 has 16 amino acids. The CDR3 coding sequence is TGTGCCAGCAGCCAAGAGGGGCTTCCCACCTACAATGAGCAGTTCTTC. Amino acids: CASSQEGLPTYNEQFF.

This clonotype was counted between two and nine times. The chain couples TRBV7-2 to TRBJ2-7; 11 nucleotides agree with TRBD1. V shed 5 bases, J shed 6 bases, and the junction held 3 bases outside the gene matches. This CDR3 comprises 13 residues. The germline CDR1 and CDR2 sequences are SGHTA and FQGNSA. The CDR3 protein is CASSRTGGSEQYF. The CDR3 DNA sequence: TGTGCCAGCAGCCGGACAGGGGGCTCCGAGCAGTACTTC. The full variable domain, rest sourced from reference TRBV7-2 and TRBJ2-7, is GAGVSQSPSNKVTEKGKDVELRCDPISGHTALYWYRQSLGQGLEFLIYFQGNSAPDKSGLPSDRFSAERTGGSVSTLTIQRTQQEDSAVYLCASSRTGGSEQYFGPGTRLTVT.

V gene TRBV7-2 combines with J gene TRBJ2-7, with 7 bases fitting TRBD2. This CDR3 is built from 13 residues. Germline lookup yields CDR1 SGHTA and CDR2 FQGNSA. J was trimmed by 6 bases and V by 3 bases; bases with no gene match: 5. This CDR3 reads CASSFQRGGEQYF. The CDR3 coding sequence is TGTGCCAGCAGCTTCCAGCGGGGAGGCGAGCAGTACTTC.

This clonotype was seen only a few times. The chain combines TRBV6-5 with TRBJ2-1; 8 nucleotides match TRBD2. CDR1 is MNHEY, CDR2 SVGAGI, per germline. Trimming at V came to 1 base and at J to 9 bases, leaving 11 bases not matched to a gene. The CDR3 is 16 amino acids. DNA for the CDR3: TGTGCCAGCAGTTACTTGGGGGCGGGAGGCGGACCTGAGCAGTTCTTC. Protein product: CASSYLGAGGGPEQFF.

The chain couples TRBV5-1 to TRBJ2-7; the match to TRBD1 covers 7 bases. This CDR3 contains 13 residues. Germline CDR1 reads SGHRS; CDR2 reads YFSETQ. V lost 4 bases, J lost 5 bases, and 6 bases stayed unmatched. CDR3 loop: CASSVGGRDEQYF. The CDR3 DNA reads as TGCGCCAGCAGCGTAGGGGGCCGGGACGAGCAGTACTTC.

This clonotype was observed at least ten times. This sequence joins TRBV2 and TRBJ1-1; D perhaps matches TRBD1 (6 bases). CDR3 length: 14 amino acids. The V and J ends lost 7 bases and 7 bases respectively, with 19 bases between them. CDR1 is SNHLY, CDR2 FYNNEI, per germline. The CDR3, as DNA: TGTGCCAGCAACCCCCGGCAGGGGAGGAATGAAGCTTTCTTT. It yields the protein CASNPRQGRNEAFF.